The entry below gives a single T cell receptor beta chain sequence along with its context. The data are from a study of response to subunit inactivated influenza vaccine. MiXCR, run by TCRdb on the RT-PCR reads, gives a single entry per CDR3 protein. The data contain about 570,000 distinct CDR3 sequences, about 11% of them seen just once; the ten biggest clones take up 8% to 13%. Separately, the same data were catalogued under a study of T cells expressing NK-cell markers. That publication notes: The TCR beta cDNA came from 5'RACE template switching with UMIs. The TCR beta repertoires were obtained from sorted CD3+CD56+NKG2C+, CD3+CD56+NKG2C- and CD3+CD56-NKG2C+ T cells. Serological testing identified most of the eight sequenced donors as HCMV-seropositive and one as seronegative. Sorting in several experiments was restricted by an anti-gamma-delta TCR antibody to alpha-beta TCR T cells. The same clonotypes also predominated in the CD3+CD56-NKG2C+ fraction of a handful of donors.

Here the sequenced sample was PBMCs from blood, taken on the day of vaccination. The TCR comes from a man in his fifties who received an inactivated influenza vaccine.

The CDR3 nucleotides read TGTGCCAGCAGCTTAGATCCGACAGGGCGCTTGGGTGGCTACACCTTC. Translated: CASSLDPTGRLGGYTF. This chain joins TRBV7-2 and TRBJ1-2, with TRBD1 identical over 7 bases. Germline CDR1 is SGHTA and CDR2 is FQGNSA. The CDR3 sequence is 16 residues long. V lost 1 base, J lost 7 bases, and 12 bases stayed unmatched.